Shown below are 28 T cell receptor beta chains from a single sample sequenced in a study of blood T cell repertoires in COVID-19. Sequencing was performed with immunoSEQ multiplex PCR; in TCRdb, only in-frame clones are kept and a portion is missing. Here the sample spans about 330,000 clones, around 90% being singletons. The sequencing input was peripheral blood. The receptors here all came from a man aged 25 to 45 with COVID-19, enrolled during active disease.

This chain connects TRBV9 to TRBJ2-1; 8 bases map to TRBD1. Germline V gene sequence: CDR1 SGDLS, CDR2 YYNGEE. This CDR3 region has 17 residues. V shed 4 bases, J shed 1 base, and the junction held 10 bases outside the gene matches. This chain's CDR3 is CASSPRGTGGSYNEQFF. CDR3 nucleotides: TGTGCCAGCAGCCCCAGAGGAACAGGGGGTTCCTACAATGAGCAGTTCTTC.

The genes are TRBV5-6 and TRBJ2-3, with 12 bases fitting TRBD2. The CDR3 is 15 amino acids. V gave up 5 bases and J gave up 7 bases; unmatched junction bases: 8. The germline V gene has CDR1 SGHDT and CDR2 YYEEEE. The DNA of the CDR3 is TGTGCCAGCAGAAAGACTAGCGGGGGCGCCCATACGCAGTATTTT. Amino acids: CASRKTSGGAHTQYF.

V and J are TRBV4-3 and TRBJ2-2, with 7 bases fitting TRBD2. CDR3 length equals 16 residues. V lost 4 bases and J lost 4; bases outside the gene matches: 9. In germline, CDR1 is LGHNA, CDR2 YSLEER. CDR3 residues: CASSPIASGPTGELFF. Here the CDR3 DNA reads TGCGCCAGCAGCCCCATAGCTAGCGGCCCCACCGGGGAGCTGTTTTTT.

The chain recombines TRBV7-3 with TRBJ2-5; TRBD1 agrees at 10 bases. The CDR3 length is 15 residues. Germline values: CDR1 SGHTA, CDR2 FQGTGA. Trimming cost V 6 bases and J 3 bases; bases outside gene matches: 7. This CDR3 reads CASSWDRGEKETQYF. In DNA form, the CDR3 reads TGTGCCAGCAGTTGGGACAGGGGAGAAAAAGAGACCCAGTACTTC.

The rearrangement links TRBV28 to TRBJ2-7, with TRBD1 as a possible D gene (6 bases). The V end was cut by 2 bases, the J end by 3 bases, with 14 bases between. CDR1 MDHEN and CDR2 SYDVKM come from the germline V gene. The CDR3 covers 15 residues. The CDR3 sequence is CASSLGPWTDYEQYF. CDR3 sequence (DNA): TGTGCCAGCAGTTTAGGGCCCTGGACAGACTACGAGCAGTACTTC. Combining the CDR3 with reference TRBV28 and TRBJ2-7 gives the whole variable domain DVKVTQSSRYLVKRTGEKVFLECVQDMDHENMFWYRQDPGLGLRLIYFSYDVKMKEKGDIPEGYSVSREKKERFSLILESASTNQTSMYLCASSLGPWTDYEQYFGPGTRLTVT.

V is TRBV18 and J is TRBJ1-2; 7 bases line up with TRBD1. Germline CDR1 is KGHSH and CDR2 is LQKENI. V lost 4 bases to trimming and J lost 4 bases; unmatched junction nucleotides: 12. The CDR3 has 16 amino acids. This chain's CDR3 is CASSQKGAQKSYGYTF. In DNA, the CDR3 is TGTGCCAGCTCACAGAAGGGGGCGCAAAAAAGCTATGGCTACACCTTC.

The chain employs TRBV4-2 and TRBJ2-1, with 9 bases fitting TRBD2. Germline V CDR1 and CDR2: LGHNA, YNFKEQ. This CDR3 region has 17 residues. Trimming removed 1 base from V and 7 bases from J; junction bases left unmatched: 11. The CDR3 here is CASSQAVVAGGYNEQFF. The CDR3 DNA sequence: TGTGCCAGCAGCCAAGCCGTGGTGGCGGGGGGGTATAATGAGCAGTTCTTC.

The CDR3 DNA is TGTGCCAGCAGCCAATTATCAGGGTTCCAACCCGACTTACTGGTCAAAAACATTCAGTACTTC. As protein: CASSQLSGFQPDLLVKNIQYF. V is TRBV16 and J is TRBJ2-4; D is perhaps TRBD1 (5 bases). Germline V gene sequence: CDR1 KGHSY, CDR2 FQNENV. Trimming cost V 1 base and J 3 bases, with 28 bases left between them. The CDR3 has 21 amino acids.

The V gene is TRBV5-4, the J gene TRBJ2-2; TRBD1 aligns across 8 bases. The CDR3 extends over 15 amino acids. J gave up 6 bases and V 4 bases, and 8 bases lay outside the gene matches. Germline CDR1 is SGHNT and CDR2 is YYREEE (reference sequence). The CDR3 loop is CASSPQGVEAGELFF. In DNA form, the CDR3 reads TGTGCCAGCAGCCCACAGGGGGTTGAGGCCGGGGAGCTGTTTTTT.

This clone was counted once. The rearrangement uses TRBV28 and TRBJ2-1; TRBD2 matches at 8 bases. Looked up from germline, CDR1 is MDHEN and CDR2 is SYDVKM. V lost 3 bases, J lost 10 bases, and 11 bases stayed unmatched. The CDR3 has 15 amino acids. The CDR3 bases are TGTGCCAGCAGTTTCAACTCAGCGGGAGCCCGGGAGCAGTTCTTC. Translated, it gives CASSFNSAGAREQFF.

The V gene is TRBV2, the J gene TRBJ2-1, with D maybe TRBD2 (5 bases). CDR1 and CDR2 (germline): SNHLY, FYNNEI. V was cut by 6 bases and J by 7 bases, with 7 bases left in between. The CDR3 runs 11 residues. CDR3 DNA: TGTGCCAGCAGCGGGGAAAATGAGCAGTTCTTC. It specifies CASSGENEQFF.

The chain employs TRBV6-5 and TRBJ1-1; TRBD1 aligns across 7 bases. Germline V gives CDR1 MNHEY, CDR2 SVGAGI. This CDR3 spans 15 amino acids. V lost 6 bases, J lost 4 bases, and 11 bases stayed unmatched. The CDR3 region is CASRVRTGRSTEAFF. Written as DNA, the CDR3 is TGTGCCAGCAGGGTCCGGACAGGCCGAAGCACTGAAGCTTTCTTT.

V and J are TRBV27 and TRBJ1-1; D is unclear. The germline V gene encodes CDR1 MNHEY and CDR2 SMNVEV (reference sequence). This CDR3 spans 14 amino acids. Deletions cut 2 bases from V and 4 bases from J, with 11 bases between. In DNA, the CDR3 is TGTGCCAGCAGTTTAACTTGGGAGGGCACTGAAGCTTTCTTT. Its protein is CASSLTWEGTEAFF.

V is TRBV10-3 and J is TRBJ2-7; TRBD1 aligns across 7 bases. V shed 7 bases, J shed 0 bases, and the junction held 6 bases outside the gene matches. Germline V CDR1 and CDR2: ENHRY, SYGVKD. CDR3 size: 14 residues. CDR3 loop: CAITGTAFSYEQYF. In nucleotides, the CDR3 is TGTGCCATCACCGGGACAGCTTTCTCCTACGAGCAGTACTTC.

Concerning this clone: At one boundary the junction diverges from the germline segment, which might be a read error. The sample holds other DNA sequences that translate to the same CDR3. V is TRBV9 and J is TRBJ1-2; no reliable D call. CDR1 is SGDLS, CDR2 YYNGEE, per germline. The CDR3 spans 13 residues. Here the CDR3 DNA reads TGTGCCAGCAGCGCGGGGAATCGGTATGGCTACACCTTT. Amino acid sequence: CASSAGNRYGYTF.

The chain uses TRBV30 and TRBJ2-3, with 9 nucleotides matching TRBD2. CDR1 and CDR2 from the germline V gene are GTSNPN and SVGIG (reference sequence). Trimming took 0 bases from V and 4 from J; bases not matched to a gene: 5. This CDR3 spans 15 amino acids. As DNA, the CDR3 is TGTGCCTGGAGTGTACAGGCGGGAGGGCCAGATACGCAGTATTTT. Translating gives CAWSVQAGGPDTQYF.

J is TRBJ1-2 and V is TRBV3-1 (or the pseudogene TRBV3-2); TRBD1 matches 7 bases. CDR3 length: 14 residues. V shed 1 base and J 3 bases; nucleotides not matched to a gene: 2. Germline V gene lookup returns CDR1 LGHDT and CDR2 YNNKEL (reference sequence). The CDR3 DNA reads TGTGCCAGCAGCCAAGGCAGGGGGGACTATGGCTACACCTTC. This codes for CASSQGRGDYGYTF.

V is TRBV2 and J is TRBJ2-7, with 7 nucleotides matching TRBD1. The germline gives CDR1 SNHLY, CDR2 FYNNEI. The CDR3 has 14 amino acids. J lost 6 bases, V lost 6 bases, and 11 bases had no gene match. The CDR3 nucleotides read TGTGCCAGCAGAACAGAAAGGGGGCAAAGCGAGCAGTACTTC. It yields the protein CASRTERGQSEQYF.

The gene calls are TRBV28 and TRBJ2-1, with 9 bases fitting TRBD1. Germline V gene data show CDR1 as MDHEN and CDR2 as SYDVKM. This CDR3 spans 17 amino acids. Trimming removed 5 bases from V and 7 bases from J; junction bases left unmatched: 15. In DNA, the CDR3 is TGTGCCAGCAGTCCTCTCGTAGGGACAGGGTTGGGAAATGAGCAGTTCTTC. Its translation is CASSPLVGTGLGNEQFF.

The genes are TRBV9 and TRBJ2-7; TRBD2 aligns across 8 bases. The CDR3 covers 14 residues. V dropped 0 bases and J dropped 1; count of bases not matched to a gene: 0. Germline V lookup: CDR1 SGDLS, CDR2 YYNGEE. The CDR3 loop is CASSVERESYEQYF. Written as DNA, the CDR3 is TGTGCCAGCAGCGTAGAGCGGGAGTCCTACGAGCAGTACTTC.

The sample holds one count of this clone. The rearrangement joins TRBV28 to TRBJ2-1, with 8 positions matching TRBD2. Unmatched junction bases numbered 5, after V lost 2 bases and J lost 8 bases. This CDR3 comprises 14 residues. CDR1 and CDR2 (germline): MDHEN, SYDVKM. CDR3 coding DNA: TGTGCCAGCAGTTTAAGGAAAGCGGGAGATGAGCAGTTCTTC. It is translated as CASSLRKAGDEQFF.

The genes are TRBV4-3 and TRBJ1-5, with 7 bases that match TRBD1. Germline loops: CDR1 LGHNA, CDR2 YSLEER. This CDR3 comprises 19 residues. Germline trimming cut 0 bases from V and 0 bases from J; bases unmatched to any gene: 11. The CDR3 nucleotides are TGCGCCAGCAGCCAAGATCCCCCAGGGGGGACATATAGCAATCAGCCCCAGCATTTT. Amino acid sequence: CASSQDPPGGTYSNQPQHF.

CDR3 nucleotide sequence: TGTGCCATCAGTGAGTCGGGGACTAGCGGGGACGGGGAGCTGTTTTTT. It translates to CAISESGTSGDGELFF. The rearrangement uses TRBV10-3 and TRBJ2-2; 13 bases match TRBD2. Germline values: CDR1 ENHRY, CDR2 SYGVKD. The V segment lost 0 bases and the J segment 7 bases; nucleotides outside the gene matches: 2. CDR3 size: 16 residues.

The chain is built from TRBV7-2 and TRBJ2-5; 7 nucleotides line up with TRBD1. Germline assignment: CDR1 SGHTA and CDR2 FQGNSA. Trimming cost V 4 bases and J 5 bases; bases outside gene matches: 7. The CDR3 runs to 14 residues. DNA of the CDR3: TGTGCCAGCAGCTGGCAGACAGGGATGGAGACCCAGTACTTC. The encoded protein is CASSWQTGMETQYF.

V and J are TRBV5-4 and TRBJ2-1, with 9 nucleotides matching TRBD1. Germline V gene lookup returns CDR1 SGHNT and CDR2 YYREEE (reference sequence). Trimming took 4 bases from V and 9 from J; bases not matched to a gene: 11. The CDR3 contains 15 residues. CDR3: CASSPTLDRGSEQFF. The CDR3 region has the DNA TGTGCCAGCAGCCCAACATTGGACAGGGGAAGTGAGCAGTTCTTC.

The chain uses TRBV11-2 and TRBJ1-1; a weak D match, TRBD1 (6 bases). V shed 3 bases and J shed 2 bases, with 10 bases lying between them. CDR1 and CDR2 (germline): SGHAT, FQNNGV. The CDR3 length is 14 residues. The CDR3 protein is CASSLQGPNTEAFF. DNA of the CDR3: TGTGCCAGCAGCTTGCAGGGGCCAAACACTGAAGCTTTCTTT. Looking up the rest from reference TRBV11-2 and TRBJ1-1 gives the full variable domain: EAGVAQSPRYKIIEKRQSVAFWCNPISGHATLYWYQQILGQGPKLLIQFQNNGVVDDSQLPKDRFSAERLKGVDSTLKIQPAKLEDSAVYLCASSLQGPNTEAFFGQGTRLTVV.

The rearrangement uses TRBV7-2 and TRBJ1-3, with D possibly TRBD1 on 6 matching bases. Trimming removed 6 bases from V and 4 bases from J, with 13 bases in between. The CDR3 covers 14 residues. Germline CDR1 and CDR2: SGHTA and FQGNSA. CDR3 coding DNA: TGTGCCAGCAGGGCAGGGGTTGCGGGAAACACCATATATTTT. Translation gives CASRAGVAGNTIYF.

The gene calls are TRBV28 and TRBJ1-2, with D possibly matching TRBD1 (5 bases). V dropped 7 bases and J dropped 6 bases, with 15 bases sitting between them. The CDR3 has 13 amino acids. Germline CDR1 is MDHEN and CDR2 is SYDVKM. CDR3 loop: CASTSAQGDGYTF. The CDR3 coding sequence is TGTGCCAGCACCAGCGCCCAAGGGGATGGCTACACCTTC.